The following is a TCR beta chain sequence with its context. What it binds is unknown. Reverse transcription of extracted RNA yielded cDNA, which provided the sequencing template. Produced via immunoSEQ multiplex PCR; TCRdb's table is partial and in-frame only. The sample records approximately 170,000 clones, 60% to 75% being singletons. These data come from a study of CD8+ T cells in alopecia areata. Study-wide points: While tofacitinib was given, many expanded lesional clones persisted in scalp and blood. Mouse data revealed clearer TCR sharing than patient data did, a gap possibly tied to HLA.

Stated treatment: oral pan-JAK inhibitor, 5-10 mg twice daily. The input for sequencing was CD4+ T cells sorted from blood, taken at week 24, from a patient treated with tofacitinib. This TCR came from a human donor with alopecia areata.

CDR3 region: CASSLRTGVTNTEAFF. The CDR3 nucleotides read TGTGCCAGCAGTTTGAGGACAGGGGTTACGAACACTGAAGCTTTCTTT. The V and J genes are TRBV27 and TRBJ1-1, with TRBD1 identical over 9 bases. The CDR3 is 16 amino acids. Germline CDR1 and CDR2: MNHEY and SMNVEV (reference sequence). V gave up 3 bases and J gave up 1 base; unmatched junction bases: 6.